The TCR beta chain described here comes from a study of shared clonotypes between healthy human individuals. Study background: Each donor's CD4 naive and CD4 memory cells filled three plates apiece, CD8 naive two, and CD8 memory one.

In regard to this clone: A read error may produce the germline difference seen at one junction end.

Germline V gene lookup returns CDR1 SGHAT and CDR2 FQDESV (reference sequence). The length of the CDR3 is 10 residues. Using immunoSEQ multiplex PCR, the repertoire was profiled, and TCRdb retains in-frame clones only, with some absent. The table shows 2,100,000 or so clones, with around 95% occurring only once. This receptor was taken from a man aged 18 to 30 in good health. The chain uses TRBV11-1 and TRBJ2-7; D remains unclear. Sequences were obtained from naive CD4+ T cells sorted from blood. Subset of the sample: CD45RA+ positively selected. Here the CDR3 reads CASTLYEQYF. CDR3 in DNA: TGTGCCAGCACCTTATACGAGCAGTACTTC.